This T cell receptor beta chain came from a study of human T cells and chemical hapten exposure. General observations from the study: In comparison with controls, expanded TCRs gave rise to a significantly larger number of large CDR3 similarity clusters.

Time point specified: patch test 1, 2 weeks after DPC sensitization. Treatment here: therapeutic diphenylcyclopropenone sensitization with weekly scalp DPC. The table lists this clonotype with a few counts. Its specificity is unknown. TCRdb reprocessed the RACE reads with MiXCR, giving one entry per CDR3 protein. The repertoire includes roughly 200,000 distinct CDR3 sequences, about 22% of them detected once, and under 7.5% sits in the top ten. V was clipped by 1 base and J by 1 base; unmatched bases: 10. Germline lookup yields CDR1 DFQATT and CDR2 SNEGSKA (reference sequence). The CDR3 runs to 16 residues.

The input for sequencing was whole blood, taken in connection with sensitization to the hapten diphenylcyclopropenone (DPC). This clonotype was obtained from a woman aged 50 to 60 with alopecia areata. Some clones in this sample may be carry-over from other donors' samples. The V gene is TRBV20-1, the J gene TRBJ2-7; TRBD2 agrees at 7 bases. CDR3 coding DNA: TGCAGTGCTAGAGGCCCGGGACTACCGACTTCCTACGAGCAGTACTTC. Translated: CSARGPGLPTSYEQYF.